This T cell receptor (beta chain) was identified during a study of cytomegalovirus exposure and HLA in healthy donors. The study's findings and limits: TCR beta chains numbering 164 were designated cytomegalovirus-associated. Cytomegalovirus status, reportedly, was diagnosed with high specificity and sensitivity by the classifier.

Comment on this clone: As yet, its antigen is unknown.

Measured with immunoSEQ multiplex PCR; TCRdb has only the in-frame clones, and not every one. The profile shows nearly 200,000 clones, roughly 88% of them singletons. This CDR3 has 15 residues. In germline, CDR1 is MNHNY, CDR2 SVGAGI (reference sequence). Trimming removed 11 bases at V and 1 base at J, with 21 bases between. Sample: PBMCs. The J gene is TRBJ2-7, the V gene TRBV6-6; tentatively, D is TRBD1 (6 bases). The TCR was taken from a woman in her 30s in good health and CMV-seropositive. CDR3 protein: CACRYRVRGSYEQYF. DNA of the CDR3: TGTGCCTGCCGCTACCGGGTCAGGGGTTCCTACGAGCAGTACTTC.